This TCR beta chain was sequenced for a study of cytomegalovirus exposure and HLA in healthy donors. General study findings and limits: When a later analysis compared HLA-associated TCR beta chains with equally common others, the HLA-associated chains turned out to be more clonally expanded and to have lower generation probabilities.

The CDR3 totals 19 residues. Trimming pared 0 bases from V and 0 bases from J, leaving 19 bases between. Germline values: CDR1 LNHNV, CDR2 YYDKDF (reference sequence). Turning to this clone: Its specificity is unknown.

Amplification used 60 Vbeta primers and 13 Jbeta primers. Generated by immunoSEQ multiplex PCR, the TCRdb table keeps only in-frame clones and is missing some. Among about 82,000 clones listed, about 71% were seen once. The rearrangement joins TRBV15 to TRBJ2-3; perhaps TRBD2 as D (5 bases). The TCR originated in a man in his sixties in good health and CMV-seronegative. The material sequenced was PBMCs. The CDR3 protein is CATSRDRGWTEDSTDTQYF. CDR3 sequence (DNA): TGTGCCACCAGCAGAGATCGAGGTTGGACGGAGGACAGCACAGATACGCAGTATTTT.